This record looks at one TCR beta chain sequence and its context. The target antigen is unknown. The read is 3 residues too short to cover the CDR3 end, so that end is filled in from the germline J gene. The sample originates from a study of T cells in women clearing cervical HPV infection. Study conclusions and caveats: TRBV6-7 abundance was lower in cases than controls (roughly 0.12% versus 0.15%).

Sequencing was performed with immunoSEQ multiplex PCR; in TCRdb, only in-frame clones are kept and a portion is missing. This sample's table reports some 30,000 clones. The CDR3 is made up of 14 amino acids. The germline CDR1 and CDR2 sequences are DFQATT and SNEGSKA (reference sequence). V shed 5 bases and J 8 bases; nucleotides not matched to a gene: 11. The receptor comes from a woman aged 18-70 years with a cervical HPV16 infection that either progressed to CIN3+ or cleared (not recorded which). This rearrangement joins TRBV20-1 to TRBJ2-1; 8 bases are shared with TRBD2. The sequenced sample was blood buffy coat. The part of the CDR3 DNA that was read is TGCAGTGCTGTGGGACTAGGCCAGGGAGATGAG. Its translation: CSAVGLGQGDE. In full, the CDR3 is CSAVGLGQGDEQFF.